Listed here are 16 T cell receptor beta chains from one sample, sequenced in a study of PD-1 blockade in classical Hodgkin lymphoma. This sample's time point: cycle 4 day 1 (C4D1), after less than seven weeks of nivolumab. With no exception, relapse followed autologous stem cell transplantation in all patients, and brentuximab vedotin exposure varied. Negative magnetic selection isolated CD4+ T cells from thawed PBMCs. Repertoires were generated with immunoSEQ multiplex PCR, while TCRdb's copy carries only in-frame clones and drops some. The repertoire has some 13,000 clones, around 85% of them found once; the top ten carry roughly 0.88%. The specimen comprised CD4+ T cells from blood, sampled before the fourth cycle of nivolumab. The receptors were gathered from a human donor with classical Hodgkin lymphoma.

This clone occurred once. The V call is TRBV11-2, the J call TRBJ1-1; unclear D gene. Germline-derived CDR1 and CDR2 are SGHAT and FQNNGV. CDR3 size: 13 residues. Trimming shortened V by 4 bases and J by 0 bases, and 6 bases separated the two germline ends. The CDR3 spells CASSSTLNTEAFF. DNA for the CDR3: TGTGCCAGCAGCTCTACCCTGAACACTGAAGCTTTCTTT.

This chain uses TRBV11-2 with TRBJ2-2, with no clear D. V lost 3 bases and J lost 6, with 2 bases in between. In germline, CDR1 is SGHAT, CDR2 FQNNGV. The CDR3 sequence is 11 residues long. CDR3 residues: CASSFAGELFF. The CDR3 DNA follows: TGTGCCAGCAGCTTTGCCGGGGAGCTGTTTTTT. The variable domain in full, completed from reference TRBV11-2 and TRBJ2-2, reads EAGVAQSPRYKIIEKRQSVAFWCNPISGHATLYWYQQILGQGPKLLIQFQNNGVVDDSQLPKDRFSAERLKGVDSTLKIQPAKLEDSAVYLCASSFAGELFFGEGSRLTVL.

This clone appeared once. Here the CDR3 DNA reads TGTGCCAGCAGCTTAAGAAGGGGCCAGAACACTGAAGCTTTCTTT. Protein sequence: CASSLRRGQNTEAFF. This rearrangement joins TRBV7-8 to TRBJ1-1; D might be TRBD1 (5 bases). Trimming left V 2 bases short and J 1 base short, with 11 bases between. The CDR3 runs 15 residues. Germline V gene data show CDR1 as SGHVS and CDR2 as FQNEAQ.

The gene calls are TRBV19 and TRBJ1-1; D is possibly TRBD1 (5 bases). Trimming removed 6 bases at V and 0 bases at J, with 11 bases between. CDR1 and CDR2 (germline): LNHDA, SQIVND (reference sequence). This CDR3 comprises 14 residues. Here the CDR3 reads CASREGPMNTEAFF. The CDR3, as DNA: TGTGCCAGTAGGGAGGGGCCCATGAACACTGAAGCTTTCTTT.

The rearrangement joins TRBV30 to TRBJ1-2; D uncertain. CDR1 GTSNPN and CDR2 SVGIG come from the germline V gene (reference sequence). Trimming shortened V by 4 bases and J by 8 bases, and 20 bases separated the two germline ends. This CDR3 contains 14 residues. CDR3 bases: TGTGCCTGGACCCGTCTCTCCCAGGCTTACGGCTACACCTTC. Translated: CAWTRLSQAYGYTF. Looking up the rest from reference TRBV30 and TRBJ1-2 gives the full variable domain: SQTIHQWPATLVQPVGSPLSLECTVEGTSNPNLYWYRQAAGRGLQLLFYSVGIGQISSEVPQNLSASRPQDRQFILSSKKLLLSDSGFYLCAWTRLSQAYGYTFGSGTRLTVV.

This clone came up a few times. This chain joins TRBV7-8 and TRBJ1-2, with unresolved D. The CDR3 sequence is 15 residues long. Per the germline V gene, CDR1 is SGHVS and CDR2 is FQNEAQ. Trimming removed 4 bases from V and 0 bases from J, with 12 bases in between. The CDR3 sequence is CASSSRHPANYGYTF. The CDR3 bases are TGTGCCAGCAGCTCCCGACACCCTGCTAACTATGGCTACACCTTC.

Regarding this clone: Germline and junction disagree at one end, which may indicate a read error. The chain recombines TRBV7-8 with TRBJ2-5; D may be TRBD1 or TRBD2 (6 bases each). Germline V CDR1 and CDR2: SGHVS, FQNEAQ. The CDR3 length is 14 residues. CDR3 nucleotides: TGTGCCAGCAGCTTAGCGAGGACTACAGATCGACAGGACTTC. As protein: CASSLARTTDRQDF.

The chain uses TRBV28 and TRBJ1-5; D gene uncertain. The germline gives CDR1 MDHEN, CDR2 SYDVKM. Trimming removed 4 bases at V and 5 bases at J, with 6 bases between. This CDR3 spans 12 amino acids. This CDR3 is CASSSLHQPQHF. The CDR3 nucleotides are TGTGCCAGCAGTTCCCTCCATCAGCCCCAGCATTTT.

V gene TRBV29-1 combines with J gene TRBJ2-7; D not resolved. Germline loops: CDR1 SQVTM, CDR2 ANQGSEA. The CDR3 covers 12 residues. Deletions cut 4 bases from V and 1 base from J, with 8 bases between. DNA of the CDR3: TGCAGCGTTGGGTGGCTATCCTACGAGCAGTACTTC. As protein: CSVGWLSYEQYF.

CDR3 protein: CASTKRLAGLYEQYF. The CDR3 nucleotides are TGTGCCAGCACCAAGCGACTAGCGGGCCTCTACGAGCAGTACTTC. The chain carries TRBV28 and TRBJ2-7; 10 nucleotides match TRBD2. In germline, CDR1 is MDHEN, CDR2 SYDVKM. V trimming: 7 bases; J trimming: 3 bases; junction bases outside the gene matches: 9. This CDR3 is 15 amino acids long.

The chain combines TRBV11-2 with TRBJ1-4; D is uncertain. Germline values: CDR1 SGHAT, CDR2 FQNNGV. CDR3 length: 16 amino acids. Trimming cost V 2 bases and J 0 bases, with 10 bases left between them. The CDR3 reads CASSLSISSTNEKLFF. The CDR3 DNA follows: TGTGCCAGCAGCTTATCGATTAGTTCAACTAATGAAAAACTGTTTTTT.

This clone was counted only a few times. CDR3: CASRSRGADTQYF. Written as DNA, the CDR3 is TGTGCCAGCAGGTCTCGGGGTGCAGATACGCAGTATTTT. The chain carries TRBV11-3 and TRBJ2-3; perhaps TRBD2 as D (5 bases). The CDR3 contains 13 residues. CDR1 and CDR2 from the germline V gene are SGHNT and YENEEA. V gave up 6 bases and J gave up 4 bases, with 11 bases separating them.

The genes are TRBV11-2 and TRBJ1-2; TRBD1 matches 7 bases. V was clipped by 7 bases and J by 4 bases; unmatched bases: 9. The germline V gene has CDR1 SGHAT and CDR2 FQNNGV. The CDR3 has 14 residues. This CDR3 reads CASTSDRVSYGYTF. The CDR3 DNA follows: TGTGCCAGCACCTCAGACAGGGTGAGCTATGGCTACACCTTC. Full variable domain (rest looked up from reference TRBV11-2 and TRBJ1-2): EAGVAQSPRYKIIEKRQSVAFWCNPISGHATLYWYQQILGQGPKLLIQFQNNGVVDDSQLPKDRFSAERLKGVDSTLKIQPAKLEDSAVYLCASTSDRVSYGYTFGSGTRLTVV.

This rearrangement joins TRBV12-5 to TRBJ2-7; D is undetermined. This CDR3 contains 12 residues. In germline, CDR1 is LGHNT, CDR2 FRNRAP. Trimming cost V 5 bases and J 1 base, with 6 bases left between them. The CDR3 reads CASGRNSYEQYF. DNA for the CDR3: TGTGCTAGTGGTAGAAATTCCTACGAGCAGTACTTC.

The V and J genes are TRBV5-5 and TRBJ1-1; no clear D gene. Trimming pared 2 bases from V and 3 bases from J, leaving 11 bases between. The CDR3 contains 14 residues. From germline, CDR1 is SGHKS and CDR2 YYEKEE (reference sequence). The CDR3 region has the DNA TGTGCCAGCAGCTTCGGACTGGCGTACACTGAAGCTTTCTTT. Residues: CASSFGLAYTEAFF.

The genes are TRBV5-5 and TRBJ1-2; D not certain. The CDR3 loop spans 12 amino acids. Germline CDR1 and CDR2: SGHKS and YYEKEE (reference sequence). Trimming removed 2 bases at V and 8 bases at J, with 10 bases between. CDR3 DNA: TGTGCCAGCAGCTTAGGGCTCCTGGGCTACACCTTC. It yields the protein CASSLGLLGYTF.